This T cell receptor (beta chain) was profiled in a study of cytomegalovirus exposure and HLA in healthy donors. Study details: Falling in the Caucasian-associated ancestry cluster were 80% to 90% of 300 to 500 genotyped donors.

V was trimmed by 3 bases and J by 0 bases, leaving 13 bases between them. The germline V gene has CDR1 SGHTS and CDR2 YDEGEE. The CDR3 is 16 residues long. About this clone: The antigen remains unidentified.

The primer mix had 60 Vbeta and 13 Jbeta primers. Measured with immunoSEQ multiplex PCR; TCRdb has only the in-frame clones, and not every one. The sample contains 85,000 to 110,000 clones, 60% to 85% of which appear only once. Overall study findings and caveats: Later analysis identified several of the most significant clusters that appeared linked to common viral pathogens. A highly shared variant cluster was judged a likely technical artifact.

The rearrangement uses TRBV5-8 and TRBJ1-5; maybe TRBD1 (5 bases). The TCR comes from a man in his fifties or sixties in good health and CMV-seropositive. The sample taken for sequencing was PBMCs. CDR3 sequence (DNA): TGTGCCAGCAGCTCTACAGGACATCCTAGCAATCAGCCCCAGCATTTT. As protein: CASSSTGHPSNQPQHF.